One sample yielded the 9 T cell receptor beta chains listed below, sequenced in a study of blood T cell repertoires in COVID-19 (dated by TCRdb to about 2020). Library preparation employed the immunoSEQ multiplex PCR assay. What TCRdb holds here is the immuneACCESS table cut down to in-frame rearrangements. Part of the clones is not present; checked against another copy, under half of the missing clones reflect an unresolved V gene, and the others are unexplained. The sample table contains 200,000 to 250,000 clones; only one count was recorded for 80% to 85% of them. Around 6.5% of the sample is taken by the ten largest. Specimen: PBMCs or T cells enriched from blood (not recorded which). All receptors come from a woman aged 40 to 50 who had recovered from COVID-19.

This clone was recorded a few times. J is TRBJ2-7 and V is TRBV10-2, with TRBD1 matching over 9 bases. In germline, CDR1 is WSHSY, CDR2 SAAADI. V shed 6 bases, J shed 6 bases, and the junction held 6 bases outside the gene matches. The length of the CDR3 is 13 residues. The CDR3 loop reads CASSRDRAFEQYF. CDR3 in DNA: TGCGCCAGCAGCCGGGACAGGGCTTTCGAGCAGTACTTC.

This sequence joins TRBV30 and TRBJ2-7, with 8 bases fitting TRBD1. CDR3 length equals 16 residues. Unmatched junction bases numbered 14, after V lost 0 bases and J lost 7 bases. Germline V gene data show CDR1 as GTSNPN and CDR2 as SVGIG (reference sequence). The CDR3 coding sequence is TGTGCCTGGAGTGTACCACGGACAGGGCTTTCGGGGGAGCAGTACGTC. Its translation: CAWSVPRTGLSGEQYV.

The rearrangement joins TRBV4-3 to TRBJ1-1, with TRBD1 as a possible D gene (6 bases). The length of the CDR3 is 15 residues. V lost 3 bases to trimming and J lost 1 base, with 12 bases between them. Looked up from germline, CDR1 is LGHNA and CDR2 is YSLEER. This CDR3 is CASSHDYRANTEAFF. The CDR3, as DNA: TGCGCCAGCAGCCATGATTACAGGGCGAACACTGAAGCTTTCTTT.

V usage is TRBV9 and J usage is TRBJ2-7; TRBD1 matches at 8 bases. The J segment lost 2 bases and the V segment lost 3 bases, leaving 13 bases of the junction unmatched. CDR1 SGDLS and CDR2 YYNGEE come from the germline V gene. This CDR3 has 17 amino acids. CDR3: CASSAMYRGKSPYEQYV. The CDR3 DNA reads TGTGCCAGCAGCGCGATGTACAGGGGGAAGAGCCCCTACGAGCAGTACGTC.

This chain links TRBV7-2 with TRBJ2-5; weak D call: TRBD2 (6 bases). The length of the CDR3 is 16 residues. Germline lookup yields CDR1 SGHTA and CDR2 FQGNSA. Trimming shortened V by 5 bases and J by 2 bases, and 18 bases separated the two germline ends. CDR3 protein: CASSHPWSAGQETQYF. CDR3 DNA sequence: TGTGCCAGCAGCCATCCCTGGAGTGCGGGGCAAGAGACCCAGTACTTC.

V usage is TRBV28 and J usage is TRBJ1-2; TRBD1 matches 9 bases. With 10 bases clipped from V and 8 bases from J, the junction kept 5 bases outside the gene matches. The germline CDR1 and CDR2 sequences are MDHEN and SYDVKM. The CDR3 is 11 amino acids. CDR3 amino acids: CATRTGDGYTF. In DNA, the CDR3 is TGTGCCACGAGGACAGGGGACGGCTACACCTTC.

The V gene is TRBV3-1 (or the pseudogene TRBV3-2), the J gene TRBJ1-3; D uncertain. The CDR3 is made up of 15 amino acids. The germline gives CDR1 LGHDT, CDR2 YNNKEL (reference sequence). V lost 0 bases and J 4 bases, leaving 10 bases between the germline ends. The CDR3 nucleotides are TGTGCCAGCAGCCAAGATCTGAGCCCCGGAAACACCATATATTTT. Residues: CASSQDLSPGNTIYF.

The gene calls are TRBV27 and TRBJ1-6; no definite D call. The CDR3 consists of 13 residues. The V gene lost 1 base and the J gene lost 7 bases, with 5 bases spanning the gap. Germline values: CDR1 MNHEY, CDR2 SMNVEV (reference sequence). CDR3 loop: CASSLYRNSPLHF. CDR3 nucleotide sequence: TGTGCCAGCAGTTTATACAGAAATTCACCCCTCCACTTT.

The J gene is TRBJ2-1, the V gene TRBV7-8; D gene unclear. Looked up from germline, CDR1 is SGHVS and CDR2 is FQNEAQ. The CDR3 sequence is 16 residues long. The germline V and J ends were trimmed by 4 bases and 0 bases, with 13 bases remaining between them. As DNA, the CDR3 is TGTGCCAGCAGCTGGAGACGGGTCTTCTCCTACAATGAGCAGTTCTTC. Protein: CASSWRRVFSYNEQFF. The full variable domain, with the rest looked up from reference TRBV7-8 and TRBJ2-1, is GAGVSQSPRYKVAKRGQDVALRCDPISGHVSLFWYQQALGQGPEFLTYFQNEAQLDKSGLPSDRFFAERPEGSVSTLKIQRTQQEDSAVYLCASSWRRVFSYNEQFFGPGTRLTVL.